This record concerns one T cell receptor beta chain sequence. Antigen unknown. TCRdb keeps only in-frame clones here, not all; method: immunoSEQ multiplex PCR. This sample has roughly 130,000 clones, with about 92% found just once. The source of the sample is a study of T cell responses to AZD1222 COVID-19 vaccine. Background on the study: The study pooled second doses at about 4 or about 12 weeks.

Trimming cost V 1 base and J 8 bases, with 5 bases left between them. The germline V gene encodes CDR1 MNHNS and CDR2 SASEGT. CDR3 length: 11 residues. Study observations and caveats: Receipt of two AZD1222 doses was followed by a rise in Spike-specific TCR breadth and depth.

The source is an adult in good health. The sequences come from peripheral blood, collected on day 0 of AZD1222 vaccination. This rearrangement joins TRBV6-1 to TRBJ1-1, with no clear D. As DNA, the CDR3 is TGTGCCAGCAGTGAAGGTAGGGAAGCTTTCTTT. Protein: CASSEGREAFF.